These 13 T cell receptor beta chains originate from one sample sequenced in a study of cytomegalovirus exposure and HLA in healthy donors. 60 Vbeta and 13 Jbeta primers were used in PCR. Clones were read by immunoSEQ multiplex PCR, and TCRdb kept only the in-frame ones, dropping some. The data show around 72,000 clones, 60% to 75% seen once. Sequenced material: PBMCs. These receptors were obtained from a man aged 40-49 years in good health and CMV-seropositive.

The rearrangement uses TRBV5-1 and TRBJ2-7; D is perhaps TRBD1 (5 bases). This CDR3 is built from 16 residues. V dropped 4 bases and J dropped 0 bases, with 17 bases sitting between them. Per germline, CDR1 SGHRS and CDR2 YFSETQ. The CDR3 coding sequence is TGCGCCAGCAGCACAGGCAGCGCCGTCTCCTCCTACGAGCAGTACTTC. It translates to CASSTGSAVSSYEQYF.

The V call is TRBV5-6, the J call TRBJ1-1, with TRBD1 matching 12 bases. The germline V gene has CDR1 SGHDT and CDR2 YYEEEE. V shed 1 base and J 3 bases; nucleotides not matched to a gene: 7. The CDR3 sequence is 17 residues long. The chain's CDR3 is CASSLLGGQGAHTEAFF. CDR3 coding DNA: TGTGCCAGCAGCTTGTTAGGGGGACAGGGGGCGCACACTGAAGCTTTCTTT.

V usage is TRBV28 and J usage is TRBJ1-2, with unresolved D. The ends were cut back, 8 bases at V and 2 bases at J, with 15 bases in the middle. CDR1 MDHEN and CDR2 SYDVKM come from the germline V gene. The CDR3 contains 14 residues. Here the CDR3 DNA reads TGTGCCAGCGCCGAGGGATTTGGGAACTATGGCTACACCTTC. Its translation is CASAEGFGNYGYTF.

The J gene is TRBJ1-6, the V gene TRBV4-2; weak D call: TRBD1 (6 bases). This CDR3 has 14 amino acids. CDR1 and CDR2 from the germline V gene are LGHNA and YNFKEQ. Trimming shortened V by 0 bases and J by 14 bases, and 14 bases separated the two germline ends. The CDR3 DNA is TGTGCCAGCAGCCAAGAAGGCGTGGCAGGGGCCCTCCACTTT. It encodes CASSQEGVAGALHF.

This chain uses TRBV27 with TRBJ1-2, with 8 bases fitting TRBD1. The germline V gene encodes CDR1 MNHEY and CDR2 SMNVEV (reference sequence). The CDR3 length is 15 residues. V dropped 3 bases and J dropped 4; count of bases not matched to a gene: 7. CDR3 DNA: TGTGCCAGCAGTTTTAGGACAGGGTTAACCTATGGCTACACCTTC. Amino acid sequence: CASSFRTGLTYGYTF.

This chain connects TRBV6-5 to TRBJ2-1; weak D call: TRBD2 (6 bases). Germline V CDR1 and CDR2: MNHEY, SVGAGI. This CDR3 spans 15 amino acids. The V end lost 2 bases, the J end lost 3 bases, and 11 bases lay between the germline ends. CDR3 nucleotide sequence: TGTGCCAGCAGTTACCGCCGGGGGATCTACAATGAGCAGTTCTTC. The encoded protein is CASSYRRGIYNEQFF.

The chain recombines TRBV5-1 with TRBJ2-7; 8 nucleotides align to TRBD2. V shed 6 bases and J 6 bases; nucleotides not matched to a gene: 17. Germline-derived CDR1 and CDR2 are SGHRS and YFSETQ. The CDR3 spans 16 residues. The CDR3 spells CASTLGRTGGPSEQYF. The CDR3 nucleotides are TGCGCCAGCACCTTAGGACGAACGGGGGGGCCGAGCGAGCAGTACTTC.

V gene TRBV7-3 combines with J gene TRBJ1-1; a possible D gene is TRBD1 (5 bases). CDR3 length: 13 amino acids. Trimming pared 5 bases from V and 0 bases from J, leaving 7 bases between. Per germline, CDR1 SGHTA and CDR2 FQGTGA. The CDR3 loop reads CASSAGLNTEAFF. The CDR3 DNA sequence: TGTGCCAGCAGCGCAGGGTTGAACACTGAAGCTTTCTTT.

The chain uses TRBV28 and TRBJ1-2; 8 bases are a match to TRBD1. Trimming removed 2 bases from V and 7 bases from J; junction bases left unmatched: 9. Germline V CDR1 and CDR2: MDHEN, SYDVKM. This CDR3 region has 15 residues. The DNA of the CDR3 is TGTGCCAGCAGTTTAGGGCAGGGGACAGGACGTGGCTACACCTTC. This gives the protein CASSLGQGTGRGYTF.

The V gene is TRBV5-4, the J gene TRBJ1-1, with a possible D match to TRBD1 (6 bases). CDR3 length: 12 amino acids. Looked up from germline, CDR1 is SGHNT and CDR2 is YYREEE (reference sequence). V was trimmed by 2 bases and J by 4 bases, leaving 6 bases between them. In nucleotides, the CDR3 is TGTGCCAGCAGCTTACAGGGCACTGAAGCTTTCTTT. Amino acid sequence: CASSLQGTEAFF.

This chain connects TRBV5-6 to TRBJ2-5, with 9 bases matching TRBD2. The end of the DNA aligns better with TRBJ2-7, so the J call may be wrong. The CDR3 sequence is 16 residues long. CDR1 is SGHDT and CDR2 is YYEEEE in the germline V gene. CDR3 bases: TGTGCCAGCAGCCCACTTGCCGGGACTAGCACCTACGAGCAGTACTTC. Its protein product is CASSPLAGTSTYEQYF.

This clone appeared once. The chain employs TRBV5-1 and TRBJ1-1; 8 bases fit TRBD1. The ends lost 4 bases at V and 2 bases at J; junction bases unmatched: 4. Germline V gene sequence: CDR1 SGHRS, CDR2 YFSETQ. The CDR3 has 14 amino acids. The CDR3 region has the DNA TGCGCCAGCAGCGTACAGGGGGGTAACACTGAAGCTTTCTTT. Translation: CASSVQGGNTEAFF. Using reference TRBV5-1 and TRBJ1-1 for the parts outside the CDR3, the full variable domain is KAGVTQTPRYLIKTRGQQVTLSCSPISGHRSVSWYQQTPGQGLQFLFEYFSETQRNKGNFPGRFSGRQFSNSRSEMNVSTLELGDSALYLCASSVQGGNTEAFFGQGTRLTVV.

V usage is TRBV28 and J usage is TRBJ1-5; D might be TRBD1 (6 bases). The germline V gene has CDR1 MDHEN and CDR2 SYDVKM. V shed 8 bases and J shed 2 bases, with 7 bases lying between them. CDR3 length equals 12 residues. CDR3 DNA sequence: TGTGCCAGCGGGGGCGGCAATCAGCCCCAGCATTTT. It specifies CASGGGNQPQHF.